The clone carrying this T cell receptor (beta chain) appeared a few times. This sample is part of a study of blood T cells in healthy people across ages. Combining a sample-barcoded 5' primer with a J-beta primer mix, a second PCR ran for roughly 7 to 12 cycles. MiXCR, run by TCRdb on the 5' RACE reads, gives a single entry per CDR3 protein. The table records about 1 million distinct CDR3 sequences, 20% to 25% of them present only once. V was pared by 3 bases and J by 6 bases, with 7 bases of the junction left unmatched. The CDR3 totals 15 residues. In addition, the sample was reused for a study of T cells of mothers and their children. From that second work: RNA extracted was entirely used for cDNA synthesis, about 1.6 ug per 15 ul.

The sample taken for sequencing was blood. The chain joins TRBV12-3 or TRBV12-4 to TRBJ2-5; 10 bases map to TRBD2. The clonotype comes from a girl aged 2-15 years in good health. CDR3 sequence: CASSLPSSGRQTQYF. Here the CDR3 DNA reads TGTGCCAGCAGTTTGCCGTCTAGCGGGAGACAGACCCAGTACTTC.